The next 8 T cell receptor beta chains were all read from a single sample in a study of T cell repertoires in cytomegalovirus infection. TCRdb analysed the reads with MiXCR anew, one entry per CDR3 protein. This sample has 650,000 to 850,000 distinct CDR3 sequences, with 25% to 30% found just once. Antigens for these TCRs are unknown. Sequences were derived from cultured CD8+ T cells from PBMCs, sampled from culture after CMV antigen stimulation. The origin of the receptors is a human donor in good health (CMV status not recorded). Some clones in this sample may be carry-over from other donors' samples.

This clonotype was counted a few times. This chain connects TRBV12-3 or TRBV12-4 to TRBJ2-1, with 12 bases that match TRBD2. V gave up 6 bases and J gave up 10 bases; unmatched junction bases: 4. The CDR3 covers 13 residues. The CDR3 nucleotides read TGTGCCAGCAGCCAAGGACTAGCGGGGGAGCAGTTCTTC. This codes for CASSQGLAGEQFF.

This clonotype was counted many times. The V and J genes are TRBV7-8 and TRBJ1-2; D is unclear. This CDR3 is 15 amino acids long. V shed 5 bases and J shed 6 bases, with 19 bases lying between them. Germline V lookup: CDR1 SGHVS, CDR2 FQNEAQ. The chain's CDR3 is CASSHSTPSGDGYTF. In DNA form, the CDR3 reads TGTGCCAGCAGCCATTCTACACCGTCCGGTGATGGCTACACCTTC. Full variable domain (remainder filled in from reference TRBV7-8 and TRBJ1-2): GAGVSQSPRYKVAKRGQDVALRCDPISGHVSLFWYQQALGQGPEFLTYFQNEAQLDKSGLPSDRFFAERPEGSVSTLKIQRTQQEDSAVYLCASSHSTPSGDGYTFGSGTRLTVV.

This clonotype showed up just once. The chain joins TRBV10-3 to TRBJ2-3; D unresolved. Germline CDR1 is ENHRY and CDR2 is SYGVKD. V lost 0 bases and J 4 bases, leaving 8 bases between the germline ends. The CDR3 spans 14 residues. CDR3 nucleotide sequence: TGTGCCATCAGTGAGTCGGTGGGCTCAGATACGCAGTATTTT. The encoded protein is CAISESVGSDTQYF.

This chain connects TRBV2 to TRBJ1-2, with 11 nucleotides matching TRBD1. V was clipped by 6 bases and J by 6 bases; unmatched bases: 12. The CDR3 loop spans 16 amino acids. Germline V gene sequence: CDR1 SNHLY, CDR2 FYNNEI. The CDR3 DNA sequence: TGTGCCAGCAGAACGGGGCCGGGACAGGGGGTGCATGGCTACACCTTC. Its translation is CASRTGPGQGVHGYTF.

This sequence joins TRBV14 and TRBJ1-3, with 7 bases matching TRBD1. This CDR3 is built from 15 residues. The junction had 3 bases not matched to a gene; V was cut back by 4 bases and J by 0 bases. Looked up from germline, CDR1 is SGHDN and CDR2 is FVKESK. In nucleotides, the CDR3 is TGTGCCAGCAGCCGAGGACAGGTCTCTGGAAACACCATATATTTT. The encoded protein is CASSRGQVSGNTIYF.

The table lists this clonotype with many counts. V is TRBV29-1 and J is TRBJ1-1; D remains ambiguous. Germline lookup yields CDR1 SQVTM and CDR2 ANQGSEA. V shed 3 bases and J shed 3 bases, with 5 bases lying between them. This CDR3 is built from 11 residues. The CDR3 loop is CSVEAYTEAFF. The CDR3 DNA reads as TGCAGCGTTGAGGCCTACACTGAAGCTTTCTTT.

The genes are TRBV4-1 and TRBJ2-5; 8 bases align to TRBD1. Germline CDR1 reads MGHRA; CDR2 reads YSYEKL. V gave up 3 bases and J gave up 2 bases; unmatched junction bases: 11. The CDR3 is 17 residues long. The CDR3 is CASSQASTGAIQETQYF. CDR3 DNA: TGCGCCAGCAGCCAGGCTTCGACAGGGGCAATACAAGAGACCCAGTACTTC.

This clonotype was detected only a few times. The rearrangement links TRBV19 to TRBJ2-2, with D uncertain. Germline V gene lookup returns CDR1 LNHDA and CDR2 SQIVND (reference sequence). This CDR3 spans 14 amino acids. V was pared by 1 base and J by 5 bases, with 8 bases between. CDR3 amino acids: CASSIGARTGELFF. CDR3 in DNA: TGTGCCAGTAGTATAGGGGCTAGAACCGGGGAGCTGTTTTTT.